One sample yielded the 3 T cell receptor beta chains listed below, sequenced in a study of post-analysis software for immune sequencing data. General study results and limits: Included in a set of roughly five TRBV segments more frequent in patients than controls were TRBV5-6, TRBV5-1 and TRBV20-1.

These TCRs' antigens remain unknown. Unique molecular identifiers tagged the TCR beta cDNA libraries. MiXCR, applied by TCRdb to the PCR reads, yields one record per CDR3 protein. Altogether roughly 580,000 distinct CDR3 sequences are present, roughly 40% being singletons, with the ten largest covering about 1.5%. The specimen was blood. These receptors originate from a girl aged 10-17 years with multiple sclerosis.

The CDR3 region is CAWKTGNGGTEAFF. CDR3 DNA sequence: TGTGCCTGGAAAACAGGGAATGGGGGCACTGAAGCTTTCTTT. This chain connects TRBV30 to TRBJ1-1; D may be TRBD1 (6 bases). Trimming removed 4 bases at V and 4 bases at J, with 16 bases between. CDR3 length: 14 amino acids. Germline CDR1 is GTSNPN and CDR2 is SVGIG (reference sequence).

V gene TRBV12-3 or TRBV12-4 combines with J gene TRBJ1-2, with TRBD1 as a possible D gene (6 bases). This CDR3 spans 16 amino acids. V was cut by 5 bases and J by 7 bases, with 23 bases left in between. The CDR3 region is CASSHAGGPNPPGYTF. The CDR3 nucleotides read TGTGCCAGCAGTCACGCCGGGGGCCCCAACCCCCCTGGCTACACCTTC.

The chain links TRBV18 to TRBJ2-1; D is unclear. The CDR3 has 16 amino acids. V was cut by 3 bases and J by 4 bases, with 16 bases left in between. Germline V lookup: CDR1 KGHSH, CDR2 LQKENI. The CDR3 reads CASSPGKTSRYNEQFF. The CDR3 DNA is TGTGCCAGCTCACCGGGTAAGACGAGTCGTTACAATGAGCAGTTCTTC.